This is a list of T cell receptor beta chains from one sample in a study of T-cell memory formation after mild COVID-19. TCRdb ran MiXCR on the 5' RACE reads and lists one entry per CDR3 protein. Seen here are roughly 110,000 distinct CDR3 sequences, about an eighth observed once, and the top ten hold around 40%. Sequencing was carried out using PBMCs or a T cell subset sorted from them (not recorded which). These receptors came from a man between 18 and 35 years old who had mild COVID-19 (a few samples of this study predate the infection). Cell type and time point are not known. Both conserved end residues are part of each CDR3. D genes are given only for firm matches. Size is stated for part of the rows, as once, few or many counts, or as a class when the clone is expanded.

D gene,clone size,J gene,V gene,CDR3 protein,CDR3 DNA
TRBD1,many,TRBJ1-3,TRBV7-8,CASSTGTGGGNTIYF,TGTGCCAGCAGCACCGGGACAGGGGGCGGAAACACCATATATTTT
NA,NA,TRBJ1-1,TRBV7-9,CASSPPASTEAFF,TGTGCCAGCAGCCCCCCGGCGAGCACTGAAGCTTTCTTT
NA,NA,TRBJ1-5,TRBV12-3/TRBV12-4,CASSLEDTYQPQHF,TGTGCCAGCAGCTTAGAGGACACCTATCAGCCCCAGCATTTT
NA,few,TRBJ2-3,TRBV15,CATSRERRQTLTDTQYF,TGTGCCACCAGCAGAGAGAGGAGGCAGACCCTCACAGATACGCAGTATTTT
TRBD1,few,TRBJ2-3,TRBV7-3,CASSLGTVAPSTDTQYF,TGTGCCAGCAGCTTAGGGACAGTGGCCCCCAGTACAGATACGCAGTATTTT
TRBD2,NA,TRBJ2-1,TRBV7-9,CASSPRGSGDEQFF,TGTGCCAGCAGCCCGAGGGGTAGCGGGGACGAGCAGTTCTTC
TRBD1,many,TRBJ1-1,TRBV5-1,CASSRTGVEAFF,TGCGCCAGCAGCCGGACAGGGGTTGAAGCTTTCTTT
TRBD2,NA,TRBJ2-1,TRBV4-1,CASSHGPAGDNEQFF,TGCGCCAGCAGCCACGGTCCTGCGGGGGACAATGAGCAGTTCTTC
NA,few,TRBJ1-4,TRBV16,CASSQSIAGTSNEKLFF,TGTGCCAGCAGCCAATCGATCGCGGGGACAAGTAATGAAAAACTGTTTTTT
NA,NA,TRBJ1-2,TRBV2,CASSDIGLRANYGYTF,TGTGCCAGCAGTGATATCGGCCTACGGGCTAACTATGGCTACACCTTC
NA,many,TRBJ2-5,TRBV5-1,CASSLRSGFQETQYF,TGCGCCAGCAGCTTGAGGTCAGGGTTCCAAGAGACCCAGTACTTC
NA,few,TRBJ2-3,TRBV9,CASSVGGTILTDTQYF,TGTGCCAGCAGCGTAGGAGGGACAATACTCACAGATACGCAGTATTTT
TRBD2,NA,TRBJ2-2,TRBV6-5,CASSPGLAGGRELFF,TGTGCCAGCAGCCCTGGACTAGCGGGAGGAAGGGAGCTGTTTTTT
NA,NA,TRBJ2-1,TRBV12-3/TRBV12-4,CASTSGGRGDSEQFF,TGTGCCAGCACCTCGGGCGGAAGGGGGGACAGTGAGCAGTTCTTC
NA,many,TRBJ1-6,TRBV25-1,CASSGRSLVEDNSPLHF,TGTGCCAGCAGTGGCAGGAGTTTGGTGGAGGATAATTCACCCCTCCACTTT
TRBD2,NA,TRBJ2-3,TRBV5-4,CASSRGLAGTFDTQYF,TGTGCCAGCAGCAGGGGACTAGCGGGGACCTTTGATACGCAGTATTTT
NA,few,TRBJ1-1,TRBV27,CASSFQGGYTEAFF,TGTGCCAGCAGTTTTCAGGGTGGGTACACTGAAGCTTTCTTT
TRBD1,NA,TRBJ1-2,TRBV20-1,CSARIRDRGNYGYTF,TGCAGTGCTAGAATCCGGGACAGGGGAAACTATGGCTACACCTTC
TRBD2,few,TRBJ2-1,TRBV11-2,CASSLEDSGGNEQFF,TGTGCCAGCAGCTTAGAGGATAGCGGGGGGAATGAGCAGTTCTTC
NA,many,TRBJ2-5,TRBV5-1,CASSLTRSETQYF,TGCGCCAGCAGCTTAACTAGGTCAGAGACCCAGTACTTC
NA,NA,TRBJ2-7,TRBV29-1,CSAGAAAYEQYF,TGCAGCGCTGGAGCAGCAGCCTACGAGCAGTACTTC
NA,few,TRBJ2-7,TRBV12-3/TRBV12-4,CASRRGLVGEQYF,TGTGCCAGCCGCCGTGGCCTGGTCGGCGAGCAGTACTTC
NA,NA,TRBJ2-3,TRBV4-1,CASSQTAVREGTDTQYF,TGCGCCAGCAGCCAGACAGCGGTACGAGAAGGCACAGATACGCAGTATTTT
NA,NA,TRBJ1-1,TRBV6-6,CASSYSRSGEEAFF,TGTGCCAGCAGTTACTCGCGATCCGGGGAAGAAGCTTTCTTT
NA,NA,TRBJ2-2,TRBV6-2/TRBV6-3,CASSVDWNTGELFF,TGTGCCAGCAGTGTGGACTGGAACACCGGGGAGCTGTTTTTT
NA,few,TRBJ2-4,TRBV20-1,CSARATPGGDKNIQYF,TGCAGTGCTAGAGCTACCCCCGGAGGAGACAAAAACATTCAGTACTTC
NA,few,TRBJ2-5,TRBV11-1,CASSHGTSQETQYF,TGTGCCAGCAGCCATGGGACCAGCCAAGAGACCCAGTACTTC
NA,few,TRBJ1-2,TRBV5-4,CASRSSGAGYGYTF,TGTGCCAGCAGGTCGTCCGGGGCCGGCTATGGCTACACCTTC
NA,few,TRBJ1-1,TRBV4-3,CASSLQGGGGTEAFF,TGCGCCAGCAGCCTCCAAGGAGGGGGGGGCACTGAAGCTTTCTTT
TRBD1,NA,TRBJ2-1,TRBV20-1,CSAPLRDRGNNEQFF,TGCAGTGCTCCACTCCGGGACAGGGGGAACAATGAGCAGTTCTTC
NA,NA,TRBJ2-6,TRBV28,CASSGGVSGANVLTF,TGTGCCAGCAGTGGAGGTGTATCTGGGGCCAACGTCCTGACTTTC
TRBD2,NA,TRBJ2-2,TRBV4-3,CASSPGLAETGELFF,TGCGCCAGCAGCCCGGGACTAGCGGAGACCGGGGAGCTGTTTTTT
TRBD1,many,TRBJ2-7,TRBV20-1,CSARGPGTGVISYEQYF,TGCAGTGCTAGAGGCCCCGGGACAGGCGTTATCTCCTACGAGCAGTACTTC
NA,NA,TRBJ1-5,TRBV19,CASSPGQGHQPQHF,TGTGCCAGTAGCCCCGGCCAGGGTCATCAGCCCCAGCATTTT
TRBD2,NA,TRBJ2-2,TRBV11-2,CASSLEVAGGPGELFF,TGTGCCAGCAGCTTAGAAGTAGCGGGGGGCCCCGGGGAGCTGTTTTTT
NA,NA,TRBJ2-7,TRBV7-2,CASSTYLGPAYEQYF,TGTGCCAGCAGCACCTATCTCGGGCCCGCCTACGAGCAGTACTTC
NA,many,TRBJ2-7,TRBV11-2,CASSLGQDYEQYF,TGTGCCAGCAGCTTAGGTCAAGACTACGAGCAGTACTTC
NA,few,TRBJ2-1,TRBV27,CASSFSSAYSSYNEQFF,TGTGCCAGCAGTTTTAGTTCAGCGTATAGCTCCTACAATGAGCAGTTCTTC
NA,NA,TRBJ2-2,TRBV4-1,CASSHRATGELFF,TGCGCCAGCAGCCACAGGGCCACCGGGGAGCTGTTTTTT
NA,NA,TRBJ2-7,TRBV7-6,CASSLGDHEQYF,TGTGCCAGCAGCTTAGGAGACCACGAGCAGTACTTC
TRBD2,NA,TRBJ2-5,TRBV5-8,CASSPGASGGAPQETQYF,TGTGCCAGCAGCCCTGGTGCTAGCGGGGGGGCACCCCAAGAGACCCAGTACTTC
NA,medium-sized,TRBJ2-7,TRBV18,CASSTSGYEQYF,TGTGCCAGCTCAACCTCAGGCTACGAGCAGTACTTC
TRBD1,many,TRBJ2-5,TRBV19,CASSQGQGRKEVRETQYF,TGTGCCAGTAGCCAAGGACAGGGACGCAAAGAAGTCCGAGAGACCCAGTACTTC
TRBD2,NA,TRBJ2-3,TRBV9,CASSVEGSGATDTQYF,TGTGCCAGCAGCGTAGAGGGTAGCGGGGCCACAGATACGCAGTATTTT
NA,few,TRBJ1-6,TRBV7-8,CASSSQNYRATGPLHF,TGTGCCAGCAGCTCCCAAAATTACCGGGCAACGGGGCCCCTCCACTTT
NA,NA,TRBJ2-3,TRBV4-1,CASSQEGGTDTQYF,TGCGCCAGCAGCCAGGAGGGGGGCACAGATACGCAGTATTTT
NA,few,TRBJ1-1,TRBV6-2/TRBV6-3,CASSYWSEAFF,TGTGCCAGCAGTTACTGGTCGGAAGCTTTCTTT
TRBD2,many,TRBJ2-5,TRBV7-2,CASSFKWRDYSYKLQETQYF,TGTGCCAGCAGCTTCAAATGGAGGGACTACTCGTATAAACTTCAAGAGACCCAGTACTTC
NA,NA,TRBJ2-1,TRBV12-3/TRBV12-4,CASSPRGTPPNEQFF,TGTGCCAGCAGTCCCCGGGGAACCCCCCCCAATGAGCAGTTCTTC
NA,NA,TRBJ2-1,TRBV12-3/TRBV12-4,CASVGITGNEQFF,TGTGCCAGCGTGGGGATTACGGGGAATGAGCAGTTCTTC
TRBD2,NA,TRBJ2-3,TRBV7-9,CASSEPGLAGGWTDTQYF,TGTGCCAGCAGCGAGCCGGGACTAGCGGGGGGGTGGACAGATACGCAGTATTTT
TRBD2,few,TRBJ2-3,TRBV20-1,CSARDPERGSDTQYF,TGCAGTGCTAGAGATCCAGAGCGGGGTAGCGATACGCAGTATTTT